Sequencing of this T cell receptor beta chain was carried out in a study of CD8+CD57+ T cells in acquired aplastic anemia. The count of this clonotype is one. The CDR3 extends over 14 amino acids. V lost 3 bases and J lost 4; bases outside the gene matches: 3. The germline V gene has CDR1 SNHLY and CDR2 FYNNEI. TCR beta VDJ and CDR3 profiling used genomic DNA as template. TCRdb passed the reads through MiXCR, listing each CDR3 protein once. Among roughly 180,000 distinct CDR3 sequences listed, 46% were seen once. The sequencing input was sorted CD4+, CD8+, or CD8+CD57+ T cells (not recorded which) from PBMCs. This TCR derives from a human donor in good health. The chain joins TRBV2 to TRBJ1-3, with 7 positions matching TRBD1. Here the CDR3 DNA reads TGTGCCAGCAGTGATACGGGACAGGGAAACACCATATATTTT. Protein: CASSDTGQGNTIYF. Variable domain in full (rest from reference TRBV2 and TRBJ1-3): EPEVTQTPSHQVTQMGQEVILRCVPISNHLYFYWYRQILGQKVEFLVSFYNNEISEKSEIFDDQFSVERPDGSNFTLKIRSTKLEDSAMYFCASSDTGQGNTIYFGEGSWLTVV.